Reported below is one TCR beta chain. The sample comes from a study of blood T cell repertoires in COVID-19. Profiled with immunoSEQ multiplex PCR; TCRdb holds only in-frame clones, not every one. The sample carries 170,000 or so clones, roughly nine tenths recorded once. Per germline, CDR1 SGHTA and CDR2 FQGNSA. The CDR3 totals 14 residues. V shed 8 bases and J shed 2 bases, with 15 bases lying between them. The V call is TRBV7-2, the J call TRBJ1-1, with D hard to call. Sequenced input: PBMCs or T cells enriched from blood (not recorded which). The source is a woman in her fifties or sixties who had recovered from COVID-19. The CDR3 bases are TGTGCCAGCGGTGAAACCGGTGTTAACACTGAAGCTTTCTTT. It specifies CASGETGVNTEAFF.